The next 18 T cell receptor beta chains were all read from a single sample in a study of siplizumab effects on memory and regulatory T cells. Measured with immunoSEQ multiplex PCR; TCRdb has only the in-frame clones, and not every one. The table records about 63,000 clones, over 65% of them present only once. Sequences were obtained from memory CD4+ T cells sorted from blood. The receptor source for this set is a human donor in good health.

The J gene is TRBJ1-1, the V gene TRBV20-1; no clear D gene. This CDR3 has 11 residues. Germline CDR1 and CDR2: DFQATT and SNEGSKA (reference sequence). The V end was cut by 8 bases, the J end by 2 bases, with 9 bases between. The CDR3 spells CSTRSNTEAFF. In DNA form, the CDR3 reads TGCAGTACAAGAAGTAACACTGAAGCTTTCTTT.

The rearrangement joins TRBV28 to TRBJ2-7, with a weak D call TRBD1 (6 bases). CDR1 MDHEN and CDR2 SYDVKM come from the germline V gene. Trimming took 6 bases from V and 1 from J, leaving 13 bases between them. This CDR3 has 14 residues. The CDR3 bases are TGTGCCAGCAGCCTAAGGGGGAAGTCCTACGAGCAGTACTTC. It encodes CASSLRGKSYEQYF. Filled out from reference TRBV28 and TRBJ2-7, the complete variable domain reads DVKVTQSSRYLVKRTGEKVFLECVQDMDHENMFWYRQDPGLGLRLIYFSYDVKMKEKGDIPEGYSVSREKKERFSLILESASTNQTSMYLCASSLRGKSYEQYFGPGTRLTVT.

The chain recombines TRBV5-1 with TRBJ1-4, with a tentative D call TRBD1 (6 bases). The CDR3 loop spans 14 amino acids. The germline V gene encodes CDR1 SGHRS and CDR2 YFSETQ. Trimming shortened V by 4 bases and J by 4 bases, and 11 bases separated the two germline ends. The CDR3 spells CASSPGQNNEKLFF. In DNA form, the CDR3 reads TGCGCCAGCAGCCCGGGACAAAATAATGAAAAACTGTTTTTT.

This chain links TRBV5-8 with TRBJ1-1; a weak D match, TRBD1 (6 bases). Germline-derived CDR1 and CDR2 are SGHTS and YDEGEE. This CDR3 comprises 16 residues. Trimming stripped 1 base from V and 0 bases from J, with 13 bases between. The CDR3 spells CASSLHRTAMNTEAFF. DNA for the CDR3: TGTGCCAGCAGCTTGCACCGGACAGCTATGAACACTGAAGCTTTCTTT. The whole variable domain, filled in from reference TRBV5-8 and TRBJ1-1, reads EAGVTQSPTHLIKTRGQQATLRCSPISGHTSVYWYQQALGLGLQFLLWYDEGEERNRGNFPPRFSGRQFPNYSSELNVNALELEDSALYLCASSLHRTAMNTEAFFGQGTRLTVV.

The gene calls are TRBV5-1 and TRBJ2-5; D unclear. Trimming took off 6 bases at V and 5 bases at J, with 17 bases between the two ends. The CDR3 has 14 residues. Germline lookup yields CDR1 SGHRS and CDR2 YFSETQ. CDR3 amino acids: CASNSGAAVETQYF. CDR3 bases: TGCGCCAGCAACTCAGGCGCAGCCGTTGAGACCCAGTACTTC.

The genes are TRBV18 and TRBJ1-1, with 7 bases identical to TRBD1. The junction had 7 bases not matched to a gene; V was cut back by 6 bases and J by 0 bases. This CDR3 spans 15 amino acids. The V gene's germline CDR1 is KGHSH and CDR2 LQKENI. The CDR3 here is CASSGPDRVNTEAFF. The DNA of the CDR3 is TGTGCCAGCTCCGGACCCGACAGGGTGAACACTGAAGCTTTCTTT.

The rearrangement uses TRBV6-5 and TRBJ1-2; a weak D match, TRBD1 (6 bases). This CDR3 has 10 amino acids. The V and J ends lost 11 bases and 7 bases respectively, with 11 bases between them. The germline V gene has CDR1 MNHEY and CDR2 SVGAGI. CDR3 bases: TGTGCCGCCAGGGGTCGTGGCTACACCTTC. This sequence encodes CAARGRGYTF.

The CDR3 here is CASSVLAGANTGELFF. Written as DNA, the CDR3 is TGTGCCAGCAGCGTCTTAGCGGGGGCGAACACCGGGGAGCTGTTTTTT. V is TRBV9 and J is TRBJ2-2; 9 bases align to TRBD2. With 2 bases clipped from V and 0 bases from J, the junction kept 2 bases outside the gene matches. Germline V lookup: CDR1 SGDLS, CDR2 YYNGEE. The CDR3 is 16 amino acids.

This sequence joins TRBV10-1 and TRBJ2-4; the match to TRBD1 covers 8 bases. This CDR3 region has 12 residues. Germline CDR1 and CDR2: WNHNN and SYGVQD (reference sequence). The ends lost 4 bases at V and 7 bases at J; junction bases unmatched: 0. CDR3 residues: CASSGQGNIQYF. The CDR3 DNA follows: TGCGCCAGCAGTGGACAGGGGAACATTCAGTACTTC.

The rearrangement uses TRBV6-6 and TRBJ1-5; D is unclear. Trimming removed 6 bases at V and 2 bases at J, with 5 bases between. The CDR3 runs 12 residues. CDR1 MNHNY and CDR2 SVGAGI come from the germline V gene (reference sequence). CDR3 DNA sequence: TGTGCCAGCAGAGTCGGCAATCAGCCCCAGCATTTT. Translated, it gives CASRVGNQPQHF.

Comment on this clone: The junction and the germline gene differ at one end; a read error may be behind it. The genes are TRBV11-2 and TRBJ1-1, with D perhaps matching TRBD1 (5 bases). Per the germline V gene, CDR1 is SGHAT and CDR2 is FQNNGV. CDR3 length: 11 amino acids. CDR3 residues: CASSLRDEVYF. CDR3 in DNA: TGTGCCAGCAGCCTCCGGGACGAGGTTTACTTT.

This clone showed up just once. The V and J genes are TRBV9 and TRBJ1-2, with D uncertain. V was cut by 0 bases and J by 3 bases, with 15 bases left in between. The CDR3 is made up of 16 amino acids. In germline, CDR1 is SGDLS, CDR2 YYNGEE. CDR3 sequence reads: CASSVDSNWRDYGYTF. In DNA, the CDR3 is TGTGCCAGCAGCGTAGACTCAAATTGGAGGGACTATGGCTACACCTTC.

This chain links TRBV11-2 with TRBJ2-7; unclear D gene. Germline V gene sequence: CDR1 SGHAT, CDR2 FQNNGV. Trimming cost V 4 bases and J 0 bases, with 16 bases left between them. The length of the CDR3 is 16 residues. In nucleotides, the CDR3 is TGTGCCAGCAGCTCCATTAGCCGTGGGAACTCCTACGAGCAGTACTTC. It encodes CASSSISRGNSYEQYF.

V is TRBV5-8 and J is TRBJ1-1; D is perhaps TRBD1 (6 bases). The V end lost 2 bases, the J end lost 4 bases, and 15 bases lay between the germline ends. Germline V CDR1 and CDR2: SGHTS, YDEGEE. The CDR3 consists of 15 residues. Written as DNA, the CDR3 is TGTGCCAGCAGCTTTGGGGGGGGGCTTGGCACTGAAGCTTTCTTT. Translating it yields CASSFGGGLGTEAFF.

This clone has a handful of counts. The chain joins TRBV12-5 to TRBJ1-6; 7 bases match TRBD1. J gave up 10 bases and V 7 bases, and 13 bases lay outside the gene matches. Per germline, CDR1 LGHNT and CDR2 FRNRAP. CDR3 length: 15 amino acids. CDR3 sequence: CASEEGAGTGSPLHF. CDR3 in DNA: TGTGCTAGTGAAGAGGGGGCGGGAACGGGCTCACCCCTCCACTTT.

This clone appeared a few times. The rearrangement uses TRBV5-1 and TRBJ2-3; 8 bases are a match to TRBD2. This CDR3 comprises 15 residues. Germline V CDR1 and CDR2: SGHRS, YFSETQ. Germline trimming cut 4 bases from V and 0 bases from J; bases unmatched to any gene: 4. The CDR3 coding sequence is TGCGCCAGCAGCCCGGGACTAGGAAGCACAGATACGCAGTATTTT. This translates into CASSPGLGSTDTQYF. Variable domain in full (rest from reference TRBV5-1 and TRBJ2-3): KAGVTQTPRYLIKTRGQQVTLSCSPISGHRSVSWYQQTPGQGLQFLFEYFSETQRNKGNFPGRFSGRQFSNSRSEMNVSTLELGDSALYLCASSPGLGSTDTQYFGPGTRLTVL.

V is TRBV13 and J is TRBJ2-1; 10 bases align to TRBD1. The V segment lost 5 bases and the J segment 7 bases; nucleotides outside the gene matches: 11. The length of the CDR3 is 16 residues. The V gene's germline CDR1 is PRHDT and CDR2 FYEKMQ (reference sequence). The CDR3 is CASSKWTGGGGNEQFF. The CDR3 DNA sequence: TGTGCCAGCAGCAAATGGACAGGGGGAGGAGGGAATGAGCAGTTCTTC.

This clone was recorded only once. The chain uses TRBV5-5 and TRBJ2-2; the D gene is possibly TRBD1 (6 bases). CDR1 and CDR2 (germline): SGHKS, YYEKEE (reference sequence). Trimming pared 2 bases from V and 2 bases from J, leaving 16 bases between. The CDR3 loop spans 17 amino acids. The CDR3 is CASSLIWPDRNTGELFF. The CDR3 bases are TGTGCCAGCAGCTTAATCTGGCCGGACAGAAACACCGGGGAGCTGTTTTTT.